Sequencing of this T cell receptor (beta chain) was carried out in a study of cytomegalovirus exposure and HLA in healthy donors. Primers: 60 Vbeta forward and 13 Jbeta reverse. The assay was immunoSEQ multiplex PCR, and TCRdb's table has in-frame clones only and misses some. The sample includes 85,000 to 130,000 clones, about 75% seen only once; the top ten take about 2.5%. Germline values: CDR1 LNHDA, CDR2 SQIVND (reference sequence). The CDR3 extends over 15 amino acids. Trimming left V 3 bases short and J 2 bases short, with 13 bases between. This sequence originates from a man aged 35-49 years in good health and CMV-seronegative. This chain links TRBV19 with TRBJ1-2; possible D gene TRBD1, 6 bases. The sequenced sample was PBMCs. The CDR3 sequence: CASSIRSGQNYGYTF. CDR3 DNA sequence: TGTGCCAGTAGTATCCGTAGTGGACAGAACTATGGCTACACCTTC.